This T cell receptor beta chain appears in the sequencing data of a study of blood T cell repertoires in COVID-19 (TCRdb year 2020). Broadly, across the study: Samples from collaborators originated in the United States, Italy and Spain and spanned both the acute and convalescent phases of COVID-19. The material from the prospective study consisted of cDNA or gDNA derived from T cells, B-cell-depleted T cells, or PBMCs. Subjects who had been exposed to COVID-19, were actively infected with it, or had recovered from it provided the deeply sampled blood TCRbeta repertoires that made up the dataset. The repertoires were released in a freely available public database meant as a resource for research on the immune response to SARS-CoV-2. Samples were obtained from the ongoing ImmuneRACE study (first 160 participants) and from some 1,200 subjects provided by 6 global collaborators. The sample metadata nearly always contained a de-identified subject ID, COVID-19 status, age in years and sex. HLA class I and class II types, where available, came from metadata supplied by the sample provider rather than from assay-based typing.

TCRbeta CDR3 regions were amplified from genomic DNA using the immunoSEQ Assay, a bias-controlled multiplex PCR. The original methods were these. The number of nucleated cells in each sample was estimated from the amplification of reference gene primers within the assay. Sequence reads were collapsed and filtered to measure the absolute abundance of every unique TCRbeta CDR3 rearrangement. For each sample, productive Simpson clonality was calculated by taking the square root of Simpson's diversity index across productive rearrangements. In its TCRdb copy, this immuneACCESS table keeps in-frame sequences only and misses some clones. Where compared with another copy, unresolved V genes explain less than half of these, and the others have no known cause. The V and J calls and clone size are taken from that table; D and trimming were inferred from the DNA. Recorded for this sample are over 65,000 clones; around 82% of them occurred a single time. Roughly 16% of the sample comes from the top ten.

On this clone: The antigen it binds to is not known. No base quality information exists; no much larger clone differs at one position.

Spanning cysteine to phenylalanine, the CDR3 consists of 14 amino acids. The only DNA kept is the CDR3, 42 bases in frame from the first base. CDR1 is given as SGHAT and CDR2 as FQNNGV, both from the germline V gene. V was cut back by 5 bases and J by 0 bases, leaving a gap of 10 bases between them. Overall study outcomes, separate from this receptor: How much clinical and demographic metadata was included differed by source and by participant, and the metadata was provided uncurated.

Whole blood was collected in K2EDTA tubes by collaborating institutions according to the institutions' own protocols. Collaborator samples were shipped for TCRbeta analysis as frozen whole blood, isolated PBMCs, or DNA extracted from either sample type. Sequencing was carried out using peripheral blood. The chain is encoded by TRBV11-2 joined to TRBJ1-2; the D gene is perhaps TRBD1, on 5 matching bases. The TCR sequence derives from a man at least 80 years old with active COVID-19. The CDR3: CASSPGITNYGYTF. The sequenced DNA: TGTGCCAGCAGCCCAGGGATCACTAACTATGGCTACACCTTC.